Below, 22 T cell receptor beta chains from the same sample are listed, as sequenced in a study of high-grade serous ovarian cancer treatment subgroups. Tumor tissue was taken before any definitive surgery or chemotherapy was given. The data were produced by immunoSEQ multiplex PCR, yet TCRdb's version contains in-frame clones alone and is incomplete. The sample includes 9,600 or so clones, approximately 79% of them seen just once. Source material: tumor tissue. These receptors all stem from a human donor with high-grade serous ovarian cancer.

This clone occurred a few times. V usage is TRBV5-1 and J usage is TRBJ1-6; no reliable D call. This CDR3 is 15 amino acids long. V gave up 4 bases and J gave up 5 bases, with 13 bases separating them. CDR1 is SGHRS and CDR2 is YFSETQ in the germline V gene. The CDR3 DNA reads TGCGCCAGCAGCCGTGGGAGCGTAGATAATTCACCCCTCCACTTT. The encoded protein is CASSRGSVDNSPLHF.

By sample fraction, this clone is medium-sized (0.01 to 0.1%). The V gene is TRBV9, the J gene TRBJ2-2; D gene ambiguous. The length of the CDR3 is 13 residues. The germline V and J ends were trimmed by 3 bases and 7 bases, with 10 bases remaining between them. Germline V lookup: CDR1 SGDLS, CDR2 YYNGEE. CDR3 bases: TGTGCCAGCAGCGACCGGTCTGGCGGGGAGCTGTTTTTT. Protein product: CASSDRSGGELFF.

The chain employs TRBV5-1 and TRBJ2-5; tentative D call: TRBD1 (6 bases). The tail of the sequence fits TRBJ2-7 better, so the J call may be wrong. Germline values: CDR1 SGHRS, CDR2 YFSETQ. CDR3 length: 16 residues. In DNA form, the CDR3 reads TGCGCCAGCAGCTGCCCGCCCCTGACAGGAACCTACGAGCAGTACTTC. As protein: CASSCPPLTGTYEQYF.

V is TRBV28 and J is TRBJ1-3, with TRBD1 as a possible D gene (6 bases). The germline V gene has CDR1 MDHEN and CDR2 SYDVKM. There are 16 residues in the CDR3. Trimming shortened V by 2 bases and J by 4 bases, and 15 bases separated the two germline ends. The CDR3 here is CASSLGGTWTGNTIYF. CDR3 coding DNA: TGTGCCAGCAGTTTAGGGGGGACATGGACCGGAAACACCATATATTTT.

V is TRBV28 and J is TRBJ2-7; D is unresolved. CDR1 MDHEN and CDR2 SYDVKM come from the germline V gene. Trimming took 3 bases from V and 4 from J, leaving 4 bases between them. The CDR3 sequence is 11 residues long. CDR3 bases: TGTGCCAGCAGTTTGGGGTACGAGCAGTACTTC. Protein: CASSLGYEQYF. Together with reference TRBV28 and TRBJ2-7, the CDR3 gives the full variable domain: DVKVTQSSRYLVKRTGEKVFLECVQDMDHENMFWYRQDPGLGLRLIYFSYDVKMKEKGDIPEGYSVSREKKERFSLILESASTNQTSMYLCASSLGYEQYFGPGTRLTVT.

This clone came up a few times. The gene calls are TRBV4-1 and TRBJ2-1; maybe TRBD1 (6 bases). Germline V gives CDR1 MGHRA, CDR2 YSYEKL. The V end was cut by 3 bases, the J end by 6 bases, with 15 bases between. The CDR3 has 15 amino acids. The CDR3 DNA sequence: TGCGCCAGCAGCCACTACCTAAAACAGGGCAATGAGCAGTTCTTC. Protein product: CASSHYLKQGNEQFF.

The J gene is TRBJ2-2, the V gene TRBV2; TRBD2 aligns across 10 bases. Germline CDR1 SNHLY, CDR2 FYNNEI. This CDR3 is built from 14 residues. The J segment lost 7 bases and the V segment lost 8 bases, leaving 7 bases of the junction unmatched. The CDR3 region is CASLRASGSGELFF. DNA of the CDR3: TGTGCCAGCCTACGGGCTAGCGGGAGCGGGGAGCTGTTTTTT. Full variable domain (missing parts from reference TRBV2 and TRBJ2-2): EPEVTQTPSHQVTQMGQEVILRCVPISNHLYFYWYRQILGQKVEFLVSFYNNEISEKSEIFDDQFSVERPDGSNFTLKIRSTKLEDSAMYFCASLRASGSGELFFGEGSRLTVL.

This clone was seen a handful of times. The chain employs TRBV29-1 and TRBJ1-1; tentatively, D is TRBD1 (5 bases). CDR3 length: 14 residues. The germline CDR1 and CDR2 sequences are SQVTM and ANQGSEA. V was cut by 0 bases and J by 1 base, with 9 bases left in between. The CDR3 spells CSVEDRQGNTEAFF. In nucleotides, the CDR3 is TGCAGCGTTGAAGATAGGCAGGGGAACACTGAAGCTTTCTTT.

CDR3 in amino acids: CASRVWEGLLYEQYF. CDR3 DNA: TGCGCCAGCAGAGTTTGGGAAGGTTTACTCTACGAGCAGTACTTC. The chain recombines TRBV5-1 with TRBJ2-7; no clear D gene. Trimming took 5 bases from V and 3 from J, leaving 18 bases between them. Germline CDR1 is SGHRS and CDR2 is YFSETQ. The CDR3 runs 15 residues.

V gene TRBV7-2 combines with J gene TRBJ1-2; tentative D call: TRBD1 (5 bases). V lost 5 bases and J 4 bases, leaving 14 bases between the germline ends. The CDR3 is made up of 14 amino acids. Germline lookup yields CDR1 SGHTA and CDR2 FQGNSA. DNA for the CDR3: TGTGCCAGCAGCCCGGGACGGGAGGGCTATGGCTACACCTTC. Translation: CASSPGREGYGYTF.

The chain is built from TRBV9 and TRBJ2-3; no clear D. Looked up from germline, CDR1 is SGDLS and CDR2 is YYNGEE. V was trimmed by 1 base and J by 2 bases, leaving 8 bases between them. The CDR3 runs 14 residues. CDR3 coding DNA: TGTGCCAGCAGCGTACTCACCCTCACAGATACGCAGTATTTT. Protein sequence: CASSVLTLTDTQYF.

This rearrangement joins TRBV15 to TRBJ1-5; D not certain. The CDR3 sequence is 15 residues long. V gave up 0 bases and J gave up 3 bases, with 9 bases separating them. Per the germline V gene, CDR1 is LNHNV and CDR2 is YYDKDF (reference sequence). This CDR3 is CATSRDKGNNQPQHF. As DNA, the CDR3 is TGTGCCACCAGCAGAGATAAGGGAAACAATCAGCCCCAGCATTTT.

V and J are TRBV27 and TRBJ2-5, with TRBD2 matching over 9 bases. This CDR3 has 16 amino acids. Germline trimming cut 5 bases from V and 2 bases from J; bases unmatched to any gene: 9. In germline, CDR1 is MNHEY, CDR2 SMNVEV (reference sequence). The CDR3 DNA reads TGTGCCAGCAGTCCCTACCCGCTAGCGGGGCAAGAGACCCAGTACTTC. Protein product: CASSPYPLAGQETQYF.

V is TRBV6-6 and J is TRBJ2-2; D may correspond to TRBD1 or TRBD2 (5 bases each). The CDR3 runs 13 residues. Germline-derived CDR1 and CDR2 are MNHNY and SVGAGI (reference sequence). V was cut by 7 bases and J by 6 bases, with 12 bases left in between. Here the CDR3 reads CASTRQGAGELFF. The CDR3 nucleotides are TGTGCCAGCACCCGTCAGGGAGCCGGGGAGCTGTTTTTT.

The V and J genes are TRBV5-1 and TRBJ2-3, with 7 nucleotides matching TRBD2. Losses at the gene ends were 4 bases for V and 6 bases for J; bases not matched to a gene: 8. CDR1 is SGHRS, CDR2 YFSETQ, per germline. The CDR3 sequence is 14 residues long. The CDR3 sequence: CASSPGLVYDTQYF. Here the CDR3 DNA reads TGCGCCAGCAGCCCCGGACTAGTCTACGATACGCAGTATTTT.

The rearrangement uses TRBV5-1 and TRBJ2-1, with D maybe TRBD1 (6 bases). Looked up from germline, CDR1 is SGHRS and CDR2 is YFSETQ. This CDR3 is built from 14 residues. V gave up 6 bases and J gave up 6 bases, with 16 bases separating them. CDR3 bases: TGCGCCAGCAATGAACAGGGTAGAGGCAATGAGCAGTTCTTC. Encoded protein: CASNEQGRGNEQFF.

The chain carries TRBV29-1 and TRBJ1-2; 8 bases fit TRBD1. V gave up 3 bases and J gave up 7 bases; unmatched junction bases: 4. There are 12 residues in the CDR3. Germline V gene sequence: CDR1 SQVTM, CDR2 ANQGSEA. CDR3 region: CSVDRGRGGYTF. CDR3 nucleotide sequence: TGCAGCGTTGACAGGGGGCGCGGTGGCTACACCTTC. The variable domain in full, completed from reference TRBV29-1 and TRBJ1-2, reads SAVISQKPSRDICQRGTSLTIQCQVDSQVTMMFWYRQQPGQSLTLIATANQGSEATYESGFVIDKFPISRPNLTFSTLTVSNMSPEDSSIYLCSVDRGRGGYTFGSGTRLTVV.

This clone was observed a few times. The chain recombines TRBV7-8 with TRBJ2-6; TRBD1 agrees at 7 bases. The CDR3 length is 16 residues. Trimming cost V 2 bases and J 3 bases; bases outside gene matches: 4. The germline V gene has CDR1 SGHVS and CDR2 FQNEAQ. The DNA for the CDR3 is TGTGCCAGCAGCTTACTAGGGGGCCATGGGGCCAACGTCCTGACTTTC. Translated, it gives CASSLLGGHGANVLTF. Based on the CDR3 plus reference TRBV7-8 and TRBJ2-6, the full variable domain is GAGVSQSPRYKVAKRGQDVALRCDPISGHVSLFWYQQALGQGPEFLTYFQNEAQLDKSGLPSDRFFAERPEGSVSTLKIQRTQQEDSAVYLCASSLLGGHGANVLTFGAGSRLTVL.

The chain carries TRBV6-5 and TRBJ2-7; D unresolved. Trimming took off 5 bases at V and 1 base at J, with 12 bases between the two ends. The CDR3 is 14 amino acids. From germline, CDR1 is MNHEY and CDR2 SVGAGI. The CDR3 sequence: CASSPTDFSYEQYF. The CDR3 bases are TGTGCCAGCAGTCCCACTGACTTTTCCTACGAGCAGTACTTC.

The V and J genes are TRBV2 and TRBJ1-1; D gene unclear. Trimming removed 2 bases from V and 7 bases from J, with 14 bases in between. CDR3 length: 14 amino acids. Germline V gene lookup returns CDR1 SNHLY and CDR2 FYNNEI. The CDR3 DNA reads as TGTGCCAGCAGTGAAATTTCGGCAATGGGTGAAGCTTTCTTT. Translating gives CASSEISAMGEAFF.

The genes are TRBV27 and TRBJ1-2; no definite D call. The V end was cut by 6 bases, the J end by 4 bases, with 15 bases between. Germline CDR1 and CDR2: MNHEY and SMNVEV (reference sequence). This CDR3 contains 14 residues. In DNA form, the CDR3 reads TGTGCCAGCAGCCCCTTCGGACGGAGCTATGGCTACACCTTC. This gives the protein CASSPFGRSYGYTF.

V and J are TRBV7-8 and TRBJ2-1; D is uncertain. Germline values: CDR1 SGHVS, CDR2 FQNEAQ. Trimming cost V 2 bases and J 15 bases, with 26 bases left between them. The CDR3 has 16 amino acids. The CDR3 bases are TGTGCCAGCAGCTTAAGGCCGGTAGCCCCACCCCACAAGCGGTTCTTC. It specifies CASSLRPVAPPHKRFF.